This TCR beta chain was recovered during a study of blood T cell repertoires in COVID-19. About the research overall: Acute-phase and convalescent COVID-19 samples originated in the United States, Italy and Spain.

With 5 bases clipped from V and 6 bases from J, the junction kept 20 bases outside the gene matches. The CDR3 totals 18 residues. Germline CDR1 is SSHAT and CDR2 is FNYEAQ (reference sequence). Repertoires were generated with immunoSEQ multiplex PCR, while TCRdb's copy carries only in-frame clones and drops some. The sample gives some 180,000 clones, roughly 82% of which show up once; about 5.5% is in the top ten. The rearrangement joins TRBV7-7 to TRBJ1-1; 8 positions match TRBD1. Sequenced sample: PBMCs or T cells enriched from blood (not recorded which). The receptor comes from a woman aged 55-70 years with acute COVID-19. The DNA for the CDR3 is TGTGCCAGCAGCCCGATAGTGCTCGGACAGGGCGTATTCTCTGAAGCTTTCTTT. Translating gives CASSPIVLGQGVFSEAFF.